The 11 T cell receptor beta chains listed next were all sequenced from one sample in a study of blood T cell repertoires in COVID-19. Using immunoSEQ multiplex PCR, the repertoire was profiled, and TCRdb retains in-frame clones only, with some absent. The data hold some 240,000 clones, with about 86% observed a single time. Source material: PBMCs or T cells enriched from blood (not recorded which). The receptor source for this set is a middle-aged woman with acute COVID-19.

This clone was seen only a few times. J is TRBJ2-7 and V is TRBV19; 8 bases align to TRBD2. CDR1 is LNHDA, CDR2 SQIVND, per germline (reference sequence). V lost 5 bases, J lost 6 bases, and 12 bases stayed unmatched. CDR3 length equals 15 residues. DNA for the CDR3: TGTGCCAGTAGTCCAATGGGGACACTAGCGGCCGAGCAGTACTTC. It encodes CASSPMGTLAAEQYF.

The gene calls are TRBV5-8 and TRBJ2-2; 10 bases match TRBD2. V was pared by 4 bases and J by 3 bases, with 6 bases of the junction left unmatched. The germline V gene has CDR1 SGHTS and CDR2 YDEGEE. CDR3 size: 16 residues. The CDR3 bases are TGTGCCAGCAGCGACGGACTAGCGGAGGACACCGGGGAGCTGTTTTTT. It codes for CASSDGLAEDTGELFF.

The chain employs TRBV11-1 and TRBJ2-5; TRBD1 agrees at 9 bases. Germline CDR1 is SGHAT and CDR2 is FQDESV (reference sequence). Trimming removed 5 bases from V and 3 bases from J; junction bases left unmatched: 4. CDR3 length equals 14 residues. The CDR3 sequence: CASSLRTGEETQYF. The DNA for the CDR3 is TGTGCCAGCAGCCTAAGGACAGGGGAAGAGACCCAGTACTTC.

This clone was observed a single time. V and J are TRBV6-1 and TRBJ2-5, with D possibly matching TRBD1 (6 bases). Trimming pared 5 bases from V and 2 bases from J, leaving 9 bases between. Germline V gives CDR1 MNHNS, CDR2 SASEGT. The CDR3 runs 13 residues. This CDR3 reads CASSRTEQETQYF. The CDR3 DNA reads TGTGCCAGCAGTAGGACAGAACAAGAGACCCAGTACTTC.

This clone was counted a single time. CDR3 sequence: CASSIVPTGDNSPLHF. The CDR3 DNA follows: TGTGCCAGTAGTATAGTACCGACAGGGGATAATTCACCCCTCCACTTT. The chain uses TRBV19 and TRBJ1-6; 8 bases match TRBD1. The germline V gene has CDR1 LNHDA and CDR2 SQIVND (reference sequence). The CDR3 is 16 residues long. V lost 1 base, J lost 5 bases, and 4 bases stayed unmatched.

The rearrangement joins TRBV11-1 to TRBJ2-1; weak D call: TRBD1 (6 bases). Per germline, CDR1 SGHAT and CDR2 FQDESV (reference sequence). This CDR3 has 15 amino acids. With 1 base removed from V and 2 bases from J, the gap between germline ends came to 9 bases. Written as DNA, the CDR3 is TGTGCCAGCAGCTTAGGGACAGCCACCTACAATGAGCAGTTCTTC. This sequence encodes CASSLGTATYNEQFF. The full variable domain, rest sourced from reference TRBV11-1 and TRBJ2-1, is EAEVAQSPRYKITEKSQAVAFWCDPISGHATLYWYRQILGQGPELLVQFQDESVVDDSQLPKDRFSAERLKGVDSTLKIQPAELGDSAMYLCASSLGTATYNEQFFGPGTRLTVL.

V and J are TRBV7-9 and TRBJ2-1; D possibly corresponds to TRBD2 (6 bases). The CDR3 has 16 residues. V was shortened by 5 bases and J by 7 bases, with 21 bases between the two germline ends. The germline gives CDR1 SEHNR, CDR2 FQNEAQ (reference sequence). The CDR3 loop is CASSVTRAGLANEQFF. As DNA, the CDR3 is TGTGCCAGCAGCGTCACTCGGGCGGGATTAGCAAATGAGCAGTTCTTC.

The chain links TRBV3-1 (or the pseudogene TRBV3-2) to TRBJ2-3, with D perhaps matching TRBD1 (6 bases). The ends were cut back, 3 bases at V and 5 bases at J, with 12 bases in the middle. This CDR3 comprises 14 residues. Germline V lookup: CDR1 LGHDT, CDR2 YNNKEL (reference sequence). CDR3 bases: TGTGCCAGCAGCCAGTGGGGGCGGTTAGATACGCAGTATTTT. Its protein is CASSQWGRLDTQYF.

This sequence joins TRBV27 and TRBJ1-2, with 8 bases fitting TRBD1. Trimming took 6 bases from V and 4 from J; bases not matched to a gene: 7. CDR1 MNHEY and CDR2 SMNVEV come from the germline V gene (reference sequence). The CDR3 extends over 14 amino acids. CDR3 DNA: TGTGCCAGCAGCAAGACAGGGGCTGGCTATGGCTACACCTTC. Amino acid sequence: CASSKTGAGYGYTF.

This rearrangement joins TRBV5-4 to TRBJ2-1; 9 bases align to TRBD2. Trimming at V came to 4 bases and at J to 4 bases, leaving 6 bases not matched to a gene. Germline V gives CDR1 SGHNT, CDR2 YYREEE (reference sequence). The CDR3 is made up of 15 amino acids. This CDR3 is CASSAGTSWYNEQFF. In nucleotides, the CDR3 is TGTGCCAGCAGCGCCGGGACTAGCTGGTACAATGAGCAGTTCTTC. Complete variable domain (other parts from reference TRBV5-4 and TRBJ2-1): ETGVTQSPTHLIKTRGQQVTLRCSSQSGHNTVSWYQQALGQGPQFIFQYYREEENGRGNFPPRFSGLQFPNYSSELNVNALELDDSALYLCASSAGTSWYNEQFFGPGTRLTVL.

The CDR3 is CASSSSDPSTDTQYF. The CDR3 DNA reads as TGTGCCAGTAGCTCTAGCGATCCTAGCACAGATACGCAGTATTTT. J is TRBJ2-3 and V is TRBV19; possibly TRBD2 for D (6 bases). Germline CDR1 LNHDA, CDR2 SQIVND (reference sequence). V was pared by 6 bases and J by 0 bases, with 13 bases between. The CDR3 is 15 amino acids.